Following are 29 T cell receptor beta chains from one sample sequenced in a study of blood T cell repertoires in COVID-19. Produced via immunoSEQ multiplex PCR; TCRdb's table is partial and in-frame only. The sample lists a few hundred thousand clones; about 90% were seen once. Sample: peripheral blood. These receptors all stem from a woman aged 50 to 60 with acute or convalescent COVID-19.

This clone was detected once. The chain carries TRBV4-3 and TRBJ2-1; TRBD2 matches at 10 bases. The CDR3 covers 17 residues. J was trimmed by 0 bases and V by 0 bases; bases with no gene match: 2. Per the germline V gene, CDR1 is LGHNA and CDR2 is YSLEER. CDR3 nucleotide sequence: TGCGCCAGCAGCCAAGATGAGCGGGGGGGCTCCTACAATGAGCAGTTCTTC. As protein: CASSQDERGGSYNEQFF.

The V and J genes are TRBV5-1 and TRBJ2-3; a possible D gene is TRBD2 (6 bases). Germline V CDR1 and CDR2: SGHRS, YFSETQ. V was trimmed by 4 bases and J by 4 bases, leaving 13 bases between them. The CDR3 length is 14 residues. The CDR3 DNA sequence: TGCGCCAGCAGCGTTGGCGGGGTTTCAGATACGCAGTATTTT. Encoded protein: CASSVGGVSDTQYF.

This clone was seen once. This sequence joins TRBV6-6 and TRBJ1-3; D is perhaps TRBD1 (5 bases). This CDR3 comprises 17 residues. V was cut by 5 bases and J by 0 bases, with 17 bases left in between. Germline CDR1 is MNHNY and CDR2 is SVGAGI (reference sequence). The CDR3 protein is CASSPISTVYSGNTIYF. CDR3 nucleotide sequence: TGTGCCAGCAGTCCTATTTCGACAGTTTACTCTGGAAACACCATATATTTT.

The chain couples TRBV25-1 to TRBJ2-7; TRBD1 aligns across 10 bases. V lost 6 bases and J lost 7; bases outside the gene matches: 6. The V gene's germline CDR1 is MGHDK and CDR2 SYGVNS. This CDR3 region has 13 residues. CDR3 protein: CASRGQGIREQYF. The CDR3 region has the DNA TGTGCCAGCAGGGGACAGGGGATAAGGGAGCAGTACTTC.

The chain combines TRBV11-2 with TRBJ2-1, with no clear D. Germline CDR1 is SGHAT and CDR2 is FQNNGV. The CDR3 length is 12 residues. Deletions cut 5 bases from V and 4 bases from J, with 6 bases between. The DNA of the CDR3 is TGTGCCAGCAGCACCCTATACAATGAGCAGTTCTTC. Translation: CASSTLYNEQFF.

The sample holds one count of this clone. The chain joins TRBV11-3 to TRBJ2-2; 10 nucleotides line up with TRBD2. The germline gives CDR1 SGHNT, CDR2 YENEEA. V was clipped by 5 bases and J by 7 bases; unmatched bases: 7. The CDR3 covers 15 residues. DNA for the CDR3: TGTGCCAGCAGCCCCGGGACTAGCGTGGTCGGGGAGCTGTTTTTT. Protein product: CASSPGTSVVGELFF.

CDR3 sequence (DNA): TGTGCCAGCACCAGAGCAGGGGGCGGAATGGCTTTCTTT. This gives the protein CASTRAGGGMAFF. The chain uses TRBV2 and TRBJ1-1; 8 bases are shared with TRBD1. V dropped 7 bases and J dropped 11; count of bases not matched to a gene: 12. Germline CDR1 reads SNHLY; CDR2 reads FYNNEI. The length of the CDR3 is 13 residues. The full variable domain, in which reference TRBV2 and TRBJ1-1 provide the parts outside the CDR3, is EPEVTQTPSHQVTQMGQEVILRCVPISNHLYFYWYRQILGQKVEFLVSFYNNEISEKSEIFDDQFSVERPDGSNFTLKIRSTKLEDSAMYFCASTRAGGGMAFFGQGTRLTVV.

This clone has a single count. The rearrangement links TRBV18 to TRBJ1-2, with D maybe TRBD1 (5 bases). Germline CDR1 and CDR2: KGHSH and LQKENI. This CDR3 spans 13 amino acids. Trimming took 2 bases from V and 4 from J, leaving 8 bases between them. CDR3 protein: CASSPGARYGYTF. The CDR3 region has the DNA TGTGCCAGCTCACCAGGGGCGCGCTATGGCTACACCTTC. The whole variable domain, filled in from reference TRBV18 and TRBJ1-2, reads NAGVMQNPRHLVRRRGQEARLRCSPMKGHSHVYWYRQLPEEGLKFMVYLQKENIIDESGMPKERFSAEFPKEGPSILRIQQVVRGDSAAYFCASSPGARYGYTFGSGTRLTVV.

The chain links TRBV25-1 to TRBJ2-3; possible D gene TRBD2, 6 bases. Per germline, CDR1 MGHDK and CDR2 SYGVNS. The CDR3 has 13 amino acids. CDR3 region: CVIRDSSVGTQYF. In DNA, the CDR3 is TGTGTCATCCGGGACTCCTCGGTCGGTACGCAGTATTTT.

The gene calls are TRBV5-8 and TRBJ1-5, with a weak D call TRBD1 (6 bases). With 1 base removed from V and 7 bases from J, the gap between germline ends came to 15 bases. The CDR3 sequence is 15 residues long. Germline V gene data show CDR1 as SGHTS and CDR2 as YDEGEE. The CDR3 region has the DNA TGTGCCAGCAGCTTGTTTTGGGGGCTTGGCCAGCCCCAGCATTTT. Translating it yields CASSLFWGLGQPQHF.

V and J are TRBV25-1 and TRBJ2-7; 10 nucleotides align to TRBD1. This CDR3 comprises 17 residues. CDR1 MGHDK and CDR2 SYGVNS come from the germline V gene. V shed 1 base and J 3 bases; nucleotides not matched to a gene: 9. In nucleotides, the CDR3 is TGTGCCAGCAGTGAATCCCCCCGCCGGGACAGGGGCTACGAGCAGTACTTC. This gives the protein CASSESPRRDRGYEQYF.

Of note for this clone: An end of the junction does not agree with germline; a read error may underlie this. The chain employs TRBV27 and TRBJ1-2; 10 bases map to TRBD1. CDR1 is MNHEY, CDR2 SMNVEV, per germline (reference sequence). CDR3 length equals 16 residues. The CDR3 protein is CASSSLLRDRGNGYTF. In nucleotides, the CDR3 is TGTGCCAGCAGTTCCCTCCTCCGGGACAGGGGAAATGGTTACACCTTC.

This chain links TRBV6-1 with TRBJ1-2; TRBD1 is a possible D gene (6 bases). Germline CDR1 and CDR2: MNHNS and SASEGT. The germline V and J ends were trimmed by 1 base and 4 bases, with 10 bases remaining between them. The length of the CDR3 is 14 residues. CDR3 sequence reads: CASSEGRGVYGYTF. The DNA for the CDR3 is TGTGCCAGCAGTGAAGGCAGGGGCGTCTATGGCTACACCTTC.

The chain has TRBV4-3 and TRBJ2-7, with 7 bases aligning to TRBD1. V dropped 4 bases and J dropped 4; count of bases not matched to a gene: 4. The germline V gene has CDR1 LGHNA and CDR2 YSLEER. The CDR3 loop spans 13 amino acids. The CDR3 bases are TGCGCCAGCAGCCCTCGACAGGGTTACGAGCAGTACTTC. Amino acid sequence: CASSPRQGYEQYF.

The V call is TRBV5-1, the J call TRBJ2-2; D is ambiguous. This CDR3 is 15 amino acids long. The germline V and J ends were trimmed by 0 bases and 7 bases, with 13 bases remaining between them. CDR1 and CDR2 from the germline V gene are SGHRS and YFSETQ. CDR3 nucleotides: TGCGCCAGCAGCTTGGTGCCATACTCGGGCGGGGAGCTGTTTTTT. It specifies CASSLVPYSGGELFF.

The chain combines TRBV6-2 or TRBV6-3 with TRBJ1-5, with D unresolved. Germline V gives CDR1 MNHEY, CDR2 SVGEGT. CDR3 length: 18 residues. V lost 2 bases, J lost 1 base, and 18 bases lay in between. DNA for the CDR3: TGTGCCAGCAGTTACCGCGCCGGAGGCTTGAACAGCAATCAGCCCCAGCATTTT. Amino acid sequence: CASSYRAGGLNSNQPQHF.

The chain joins TRBV5-4 to TRBJ2-3, with TRBD2 matching 10 bases. Per germline, CDR1 SGHNT and CDR2 YYREEE (reference sequence). Unmatched junction bases numbered 4, after V lost 1 base and J lost 8 bases. CDR3 length equals 14 residues. The CDR3 protein is CASSLTLAGGTQYF. The CDR3 nucleotides read TGTGCCAGCAGCTTGACATTAGCGGGAGGTACGCAGTATTTT.

The chain is built from TRBV21-1 and TRBJ2-7; TRBD2 reflects the table's D call only, with no check against the DNA. TRBV21-1 is a pseudogene. The CDR3 is 15 amino acids. CDR3 sequence reads: CASSRRDFDSYEQYF. DNA for the CDR3: TGTGCCAGCAGCCGCCGGGACTTCGACTCCTACGAGCAGTACTTC.

This rearrangement joins TRBV7-5 to TRBJ1-1. TRBV7-5 is reported as a pseudogene. CDR3 size: 10 residues. In DNA, the CDR3 is TGTGTCAGAAGCCGAGATTCGGCTTTCTTT. It encodes CVRSRDSAFF.

The gene calls are TRBV7-6 and TRBJ2-1; 10 bases align to TRBD2. The CDR3 is made up of 16 amino acids. Germline trimming cut 5 bases from V and 10 bases from J; bases unmatched to any gene: 14. CDR1 and CDR2 from the germline V gene are SGHVS and FNYEAQ. The CDR3 is CASSPQLASGSEEQFF. CDR3 DNA sequence: TGTGCCAGCAGCCCCCAGTTGGCTAGCGGGAGCGAGGAGCAGTTCTTC. Combining the CDR3 with reference TRBV7-6 and TRBJ2-1 gives the whole variable domain GAGVSQSPRYKVTKRGQDVALRCDPISGHVSLYWYRQALGQGPEFLTYFNYEAQQDKSGLPNDRFSAERPEGSISTLTIQRTEQRDSAMYRCASSPQLASGSEEQFFGPGTRLTVL.

The rearrangement uses TRBV6-2 or TRBV6-3 and TRBJ1-5; D possibly corresponds to TRBD1 (6 bases). V lost 3 bases, J lost 5 bases, and 14 bases lay in between. From germline, CDR1 is MNHEY and CDR2 SVGEGT. The CDR3 is 15 amino acids. CDR3 bases: TGTGCCAGCAGTTATTTCGGACAGACCGATCAGCCCCAGCATTTT. Amino acid sequence: CASSYFGQTDQPQHF.

V is TRBV11-2 and J is TRBJ1-5, with TRBD1 identical over 7 bases. The CDR3 length is 15 residues. With 5 bases clipped from V and 0 bases from J, the junction kept 4 bases outside the gene matches. Germline V gives CDR1 SGHAT, CDR2 FQNNGV. Written as DNA, the CDR3 is TGTGCCAGCAGCGGGACAGCTTATAGCAATCAGCCCCAGCATTTT. This sequence encodes CASSGTAYSNQPQHF.

The V and J genes are TRBV7-2 and TRBJ1-5; TRBD1 agrees at 10 bases. V lost 5 bases and J lost 6; bases outside the gene matches: 7. This CDR3 comprises 15 residues. The germline gives CDR1 SGHTA, CDR2 FQGNSA. This CDR3 reads CASSGGTGALQPQHF. CDR3 sequence (DNA): TGTGCCAGCAGCGGGGGGACAGGGGCCCTTCAGCCCCAGCATTTT.

This chain uses TRBV10-3 with TRBJ1-1, with TRBD1 matching 9 bases. The germline V gene has CDR1 ENHRY and CDR2 SYGVKD. The CDR3 extends over 16 amino acids. V shed 3 bases and J 5 bases; nucleotides not matched to a gene: 10. The CDR3 coding sequence is TGTGCCATCAGTGACGGGACAGGGCGGGGAGAAACTGAAGCTTTCTTT. Amino acid sequence: CAISDGTGRGETEAFF.

The V call is TRBV4-2, the J call TRBJ2-2; 9 nucleotides match TRBD2. V trimming: 0 bases; J trimming: 4 bases; junction bases outside the gene matches: 6. The V gene's germline CDR1 is LGHNA and CDR2 YNFKEQ. CDR3 length: 17 residues. The CDR3, as DNA: TGTGCCAGCAGCCAAGAAGTCCTAGCGGGGCGCACCGGGGAGCTGTTTTTT. As protein: CASSQEVLAGRTGELFF.

The CDR3 DNA reads TGCGCCAGCAGCCAAGATCTAACCGGGACAGGGATCCGCGAGCAGTACTTC. It is translated as CASSQDLTGTGIREQYF. The rearrangement joins TRBV4-1 to TRBJ2-7; 9 bases match TRBD1. The CDR3 consists of 17 residues. The V and J ends lost 0 bases and 6 bases, in that order; junction bases with no gene match: 12. The germline V gene encodes CDR1 MGHRA and CDR2 YSYEKL.

The chain has TRBV19 and TRBJ2-1; 8 positions match TRBD2. V was pared by 4 bases and J by 0 bases, with 2 bases of the junction left unmatched. CDR1 LNHDA and CDR2 SQIVND come from the germline V gene (reference sequence). The CDR3 consists of 15 residues. CDR3: CASSKGLGSYNEQFF. Written as DNA, the CDR3 is TGTGCCAGTAGTAAGGGACTAGGCTCCTACAATGAGCAGTTCTTC.

The chain has TRBV7-9 and TRBJ2-7, with 7 bases aligning to TRBD2. Germline V lookup: CDR1 SEHNR, CDR2 FQNEAQ (reference sequence). The length of the CDR3 is 15 residues. V lost 5 bases to trimming and J lost 2 bases; unmatched junction nucleotides: 9. DNA for the CDR3: TGTGCCAGCAGCAGGGCCGGGACTAAACCCTACGAGCAGTACTTC. Its translation is CASSRAGTKPYEQYF. Supplemented by reference TRBV7-9 and TRBJ2-7, the full variable domain reads DTGVSQNPRHKITKRGQNVTFRCDPISEHNRLYWYRQTLGQGPEFLTYFQNEAQLEKSRLLSDRFSAERPKGSFSTLEIQRTEQGDSAMYLCASSRAGTKPYEQYFGPGTRLTVT.

The chain recombines TRBV30 with TRBJ1-5, with D perhaps TRBD1 (6 bases). Germline CDR1 GTSNPN, CDR2 SVGIG (reference sequence). CDR3 length equals 12 residues. The germline V and J ends were trimmed by 2 bases and 6 bases, with 8 bases remaining between them. The CDR3 here is CAWSPGAQPQHF. CDR3 in DNA: TGTGCCTGGAGTCCAGGGGCTCAGCCCCAGCATTTT.